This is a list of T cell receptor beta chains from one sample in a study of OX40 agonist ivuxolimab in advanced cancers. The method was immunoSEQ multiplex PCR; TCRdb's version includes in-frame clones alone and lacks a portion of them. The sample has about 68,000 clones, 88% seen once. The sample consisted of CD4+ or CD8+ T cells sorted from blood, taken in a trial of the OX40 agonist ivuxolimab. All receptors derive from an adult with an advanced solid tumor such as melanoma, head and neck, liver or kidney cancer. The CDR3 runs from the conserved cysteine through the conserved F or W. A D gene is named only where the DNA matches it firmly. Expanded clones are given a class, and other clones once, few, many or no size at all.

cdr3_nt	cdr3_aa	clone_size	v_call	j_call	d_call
TGTGCCAGCAGGATAACAGGGGATAGCAATCAGCCCCAGCATTTT	CASRITGDSNQPQHF	NA	TRBV6-4	TRBJ1-5	TRBD1
TGTGCCACCAGCGCAGGCCCGACGTCCTACGAGCAGTACTTC	CATSAGPTSYEQYF	NA	TRBV15	TRBJ2-7	NA
TGTGCCTGGAGTCCCGGGGGACTAGCGGGGAACATTCAGTACTTC	CAWSPGGLAGNIQYF	NA	TRBV30	TRBJ2-4	TRBD2
TGTGCCAGCATAGACAGGGGGCAAGGCTATGGCTACACCTTC	CASIDRGQGYGYTF	few	TRBV28	TRBJ1-2	TRBD1
TGTGCCAGCACCTCCTGGTCGGGGCGGACTAATGAAAAACTGTTTTTT	CASTSWSGRTNEKLFF	NA	TRBV28	TRBJ1-4	NA
TGTGCCATCAGCTGGACAGGGGGTCGCACTGAAGCTTTCTTT	CAISWTGGRTEAFF	NA	TRBV10-3	TRBJ1-1	TRBD1
TGTGCCAGCAGTGCGAGGGCACAGCCCACAGATACGCAGTATTTT	CASSARAQPTDTQYF	NA	TRBV2	TRBJ2-3	NA
TGTGCCAGCAGCTTGGGGGGGTTTAACACTGAAGCTTTCTTT	CASSLGGFNTEAFF	few	TRBV7-2	TRBJ1-1	NA
TGCGCCAGCAGCTTGGGGGCCAACCAAGAGACCCAGTACTTC	CASSLGANQETQYF	few	TRBV5-1	TRBJ2-5	NA
TGTGCCAGCTCCCTAAGTCTTTACGGGACAGGGGGCGGGAGGGGCTACAATGAGCAGTTCTTC	CASSLSLYGTGGGRGYNEQFF	NA	TRBV9	TRBJ2-1	TRBD1